These T cell receptor beta chains were read from a single sample in a study of T cell responses to AZD1222 COVID-19 vaccine. The data were produced by immunoSEQ multiplex PCR, yet TCRdb's version contains in-frame clones alone and is incomplete. This sample yields around 29,000 clones, of which over 90% are seen a single time; roughly 7.3% belongs to the top ten. The sequences come from peripheral blood, collected on day 0 of AZD1222 vaccination. These receptor sequences come from an adult in good health. CDR3s include the opening cysteine and the closing phenylalanine or tryptophan. The D gene is left open where the match is weak. Not every row has a clone size; where given, it reads once, few, many or a size class.

clone_size d_call j_call v_call cdr3_aa cdr3_nt
. TRBD2 TRBJ2-1 TRBV19 CASSLTSGVSSYNEQFF TGTGCCAGTAGTCTGACTAGCGGGGTAAGCTCCTACAATGAGCAGTTCTTC
. . TRBJ1-2 TRBV6-1 CASSEGGSSGYTF TGTGCCAGCAGTGAAGGGGGGTCGTCTGGCTACACCTTC
. . TRBJ2-5 TRBV7-9 CASSLGAGETQYF TGTGCCAGCAGCTTAGGTGCGGGGGAGACCCAGTACTTC
. . TRBJ1-2 TRBV2 CASIFTVPLSGYTF TGTGCCAGCATCTTTACAGTTCCCCTCAGTGGCTACACCTTC
once . TRBJ1-2 TRBV4-3 CASSQDRGYGYTF TGCGCCAGCAGCCAAGATAGGGGGTATGGCTACACCTTC
. . TRBJ2-4 TRBV6-1 CASSERAAKNIQYF TGTGCCAGCAGTGAGCGGGCCGCCAAAAACATTCAGTACTTC
. . TRBJ1-3 TRBV28 CASSSWTDGNTIYF TGTGCCAGCAGTTCCTGGACAGATGGAAACACCATATATTTT
. . TRBJ2-6 TRBV19 CASRDFGANVLTF TGTGCCAGTAGGGATTTTGGGGCCAACGTCCTGACTTTC
. . TRBJ2-2 TRBV20-1 CSASDSGRNTGELFF TGCAGTGCTAGTGATAGCGGAAGGAACACCGGGGAGCTGTTTTTT
. . TRBJ2-7 TRBV13 CASSLFGYEQYF TGTGCCAGCAGCTTATTTGGCTACGAGCAGTACTTC
. . TRBJ2-1 TRBV18 CASSGVGYNEQFF TGTGCCAGCTCCGGGGTGGGGTACAATGAGCAGTTCTTC
. TRBD2 TRBJ2-1 TRBV18 CASSPDIGGTRNEQFF TGTGCCAGCTCTCCCGATATCGGGGGGACCCGCAATGAGCAGTTCTTC
. . TRBJ1-2 TRBV13 CASRVGRSYGYTF TGTGCCAGCAGAGTAGGGCGGTCATATGGCTACACCTTC
few . TRBJ1-5 TRBV2 CASRGRGGSQPQHF TGTGCCAGCAGGGGAAGGGGGGGAAGTCAGCCCCAGCATTTT
few TRBD2 TRBJ2-7 TRBV9 CASSVVLAGGEQYF TGTGCCAGCAGCGTAGTACTAGCGGGAGGCGAGCAGTACTTC
. . TRBJ1-1 TRBV6-4 CASRPSGANTEAFF TGTGCCAGCCGACCGAGTGGGGCAAACACTGAAGCTTTCTTT
medium-sized TRBD1 TRBJ2-2 TRBV4-2 CASTAQGDTGELFF TGTGCCAGCACGGCGCAGGGGGACACCGGGGAGCTGTTTTTT
. TRBD2 TRBJ2-5 TRBV3-1/TRBV3-2 CASSQKWGGETQYF TGTGCCAGCAGCCAAAAGTGGGGAGGGGAGACCCAGTACTTC
. . TRBJ1-5 TRBV12-3/TRBV12-4 CASSWGRNQPQHF TGTGCCAGCAGTTGGGGGAGAAATCAGCCCCAGCATTTT
. . TRBJ1-5 TRBV2 CASSDIAPQPQHF TGTGCCAGCAGTGATATAGCACCTCAGCCCCAGCATTTT
. TRBD1 TRBJ1-6 TRBV19 CASSTGQTNSPLHF TGTGCCAGTAGTACGGGACAGACAAATTCACCCCTCCACTTT
. . TRBJ2-7 TRBV5-4 CASSSGHISASEQYF TGTGCCAGCAGCTCTGGACACATCTCTGCCTCCGAGCAGTACTTC
. . TRBJ2-7 TRBV6-5 CASSYSAETGYEQYF TGTGCCAGCAGTTACTCGGCAGAAACCGGATACGAGCAGTACTTC
. . TRBJ1-2 TRBV5-4 CASSLGAGSENYGYTF TGTGCCAGCAGCTTGGGAGCGGGATCCGAAAACTATGGCTACACCTTC
. . TRBJ2-7 TRBV4-3 CASSQDLRVFRLEQYF TGCGCCAGCAGCCAAGATCTTCGTGTATTTCGGCTCGAGCAGTACTTC
. . TRBJ1-1 TRBV7-2 CASSWTFTEAFF TGTGCCAGCTCGTGGACGTTCACTGAAGCTTTCTTT
. . TRBJ1-2 TRBV2 CASSEMGTGAYGYTF TGTGCCAGCAGTGAAATGGGGACTGGGGCGTATGGCTACACCTTC
once . TRBJ2-3 TRBV7-7 CASSFGGADTQYF TGTGCTAGCAGCTTTGGGGGAGCAGATACGCAGTATTTT
. . TRBJ1-6 TRBV5-4 CASSLRPPRQNSPLHF TGTGCCAGCAGCTTGCGGCCACCTCGCCAAAATTCACCCCTCCACTTT
. . TRBJ1-1 TRBV5-4 CASSMGHRVGSEAFF TGTGCCAGCAGCATGGGGCACAGGGTAGGTTCTGAAGCTTTCTTT
few . TRBJ1-3 TRBV30 CAWSRADRNGNTIYF TGTGCCTGGAGTCGAGCGGACAGAAACGGAAACACCATATATTTT
. TRBD2 TRBJ2-1 TRBV5-5 CASSLSGRTSGGNEQFF TGTGCCAGCAGCTTATCGGGCAGGACTAGCGGGGGAAATGAGCAGTTCTTC
. . TRBJ2-1 TRBV7-2 CASSLALRGEQFF TGTGCCAGCAGCTTAGCGCTAAGAGGCGAGCAGTTCTTC
. TRBD1 TRBJ2-5 TRBV5-1 CASSLQGNMGETQYF TGCGCCAGCAGCCTACAGGGGAATATGGGTGAGACCCAGTACTTC
. . TRBJ2-7 TRBV9 CASSVGGESGEQYF TGTGCCAGCAGCGTAGGGGGTGAGTCGGGCGAGCAGTACTTC
. TRBD1 TRBJ2-1 TRBV29-1 CSVRRGGQGAYNEQFF TGCAGCGTTCGCCGGGGCGGGCAGGGGGCTTACAATGAGCAGTTCTTC
. . TRBJ1-1 TRBV19 CASSFALNTEAFF TGTGCCAGTAGTTTCGCCCTGAACACTGAAGCTTTCTTT
. TRBD1 TRBJ1-5 TRBV5-4 CASSVDRGQGQPQHF TGTGCCAGCAGCGTAGACAGGGGACAAGGTCAGCCCCAGCATTTT
. TRBD2 TRBJ2-7 TRBV30 CAWSVRTSIFNEQYF TGTGCCTGGAGTGTACGGACTAGTATTTTCAACGAGCAGTACTTC
. . TRBJ1-2 TRBV5-1 CASSLDDYGYTF TGCGCCAGCAGCTTGGACGACTATGGCTACACCTTC
once . TRBJ2-2 TRBV4-1 CASSPGGGAGELFF TGCGCCAGCAGCCCTGGAGGGGGGGCCGGGGAGCTGTTTTTT
. . TRBJ1-2 TRBV7-2 CASSLGGHLPPAFRGYTF TGTGCCAGCAGCTTAGGGGGACACCTCCCTCCCGCGTTTAGGGGCTACACCTTC
. . TRBJ1-1 TRBV7-9 CASSHWNTEAFF TGTGCCAGCAGCCACTGGAACACTGAAGCTTTCTTT
. . TRBJ2-1 TRBV10-1 CASSVRGQVVSSYNEQFF TGCGCCAGCAGTGTCCGGGGGCAAGTGGTCAGCTCCTACAATGAGCAGTTCTTC
. TRBD2 TRBJ2-5 TRBV10-3 CAISDRASGGETQYF TGTGCCATCAGTGACCGGGCTAGCGGGGGTGAGACCCAGTACTTC
. TRBD2 TRBJ2-3 TRBV9 CASSVEAGGRTDTQYF TGTGCCAGCAGCGTAGAAGCGGGGGGGCGGACAGATACGCAGTATTTT
. TRBD1 TRBJ1-1 TRBV27 CASSLSTGGRTEAFF TGTGCCAGCAGTTTGTCAACAGGGGGTAGGACTGAAGCTTTCTTT
few TRBD1 TRBJ1-6 TRBV6-2/TRBV6-3 CASSSNPDRGGSPLHF TGTGCCAGCAGTTCAAACCCGGACAGGGGTGGGTCACCCCTCCACTTT
. TRBD1 TRBJ1-1 TRBV5-1 CASSYGQGNTEAFF TGCGCCAGCAGCTACGGACAGGGAAACACTGAAGCTTTCTTT
. . TRBJ1-2 TRBV7-2 CASSPATGARGYTF TGTGCCAGCAGCCCAGCTACGGGGGCGCGGGGCTACACCTTC
. . TRBJ2-7 TRBV30 CAWDTYKYEQYF TGTGCCTGGGATACATATAAGTACGAGCAGTACTTC